The following is a T cell receptor beta chain sequence with its context. This clonotype was counted between two and nine times. This receptor's antigen is unknown. No base qualities exist here, and no much larger clone lies one base off it. The data were taken from a study of human T cells and chemical hapten exposure (dated by TCRdb to the early 2020s). Describing the broader study: For sensitization, 2% DPC in acetone was applied to a 2 cm by 2 cm area of upper inner arm skin. Throughout the approximately 25-week study period, patients were also given weekly therapeutic DPC doses on the scalp. Patch testing was performed on the upper back with Finn chambers containing 0.01% DPC, and the patch tests were scored after 6 days according to International Contact Dermatitis Research Group standards. The mostly female patient cohort included alopecia areata with under or over 50% scalp involvement, alopecia totalis and alopecia universalis. Libraries were pooled for sequencing, and per-sample TCR yields varied mainly because of small differences in library volumes within the pool. The study tracked peripheral blood TCR repertoire changes in vivo during primary and secondary sensitization to the hapten diphenylcyclopropenone (DPC) in alopecia patients. Blood samples were taken from patients before sensitization (week 0) and then at 2, 6 and about 24 weeks after DPC sensitization. Blood for TCR sequencing was provided by twenty-nine alopecia patients at one to four time points (pre-sensitization, 2, 6 and 24 weeks). What the research found in general, with its limitations: The number of TCRs above 1 in 1000 frequency did not change with DPC sensitization; there was no evidence of global repertoire structure alterations. Significantly more large CDR3 similarity clusters were formed by expanded TCRs than by pre-sensitization or healthy control sets, consistent with antigen-driven responses. The number of PT1 expanded TCRs positively correlated with patch test score, significant at thresholds 8, 16 and 32 but not 4. Because every patient had alopecia, a presumed autoimmune disease, the patients' immune response might differ from that of healthy individuals. Repeated subsampling changed both the strength of the expansion versus patch-test correlation and the threshold at which the correlation became significant.

Inclusive of the bounding cysteine and phenylalanine, the CDR3 is 11 residues long. The sequence is cut down to CDR3 DNA, 33 bases in frame from base 1. V drops 0 bases and J drops 10 bases, leaving 6 bases in between. The germline V gene (reference sequence) yields LGHDT for CDR1 and YNNKEL for CDR2. According to the study, the label for this sample's time point signals: pre-sensitization, week 0. This specimen's treatment or condition label, per the study, means: therapeutic diphenylcyclopropenone sensitization with weekly scalp DPC. Blood at each patch-test visit was drawn before the patch test was applied. Patients were eligible if aged 18 to 70, diagnosed with alopecia and judged suitable for DPC therapy, and pregnant patients were excluded. Total RNA was extracted from unfractionated whole blood collected in Tempus Blood RNA tubes. Libraries came from RACE. The run used a NextSeq 500. During library preparation, unique molecular identifiers were attached to individual cDNA molecules so that TCRs could be counted in a quantitative, reproducible way. For every blood RNA sample, sequencing covered both the TCR alpha and TCR beta chains. Processing in the source paper ran as follows. A median of around 100,000 TCRs per sample was observed, with a range of about 20,000 to 750,000. The Decombinator software suite was used to annotate V, J and CDR3 in the TCR reads. Every sample was subsampled to the same number of TCRs (28,000) for the PS versus PT1 abundance plots. TCRs were defined as expanded if absent before sensitization and observed at least eight times at the 2-week time point. The public sequencing data were trimmed at Q25 with fastp and processed into clonotypes with MiXCR by TCRdb, which kept only in-frame beta chains. Entries are consolidated by CDR3 protein sequence, retaining the most common genes and DNA. The V and J calls and clone size are TCRdb's, not the authors'. This sample is represented by about 120,000 distinct CDR3 sequences; 13% of them were singletons. 2.8% of the sample comes from the top ten.

Sample: whole blood, taken in connection with sensitization to the hapten diphenylcyclopropenone (DPC). The chain is made from TRBV3-1 and TRBJ2-5, with the D gene call left open. The source is a woman aged 18 to 35 with alopecia areata. Some clones in this sample may be carry-over from other donors' samples. The encoded CDR3 is CASSQDRRQYF. The nucleotides are TGTGCCAGCAGCCAAGATAGGCGCCAGTACTTC.